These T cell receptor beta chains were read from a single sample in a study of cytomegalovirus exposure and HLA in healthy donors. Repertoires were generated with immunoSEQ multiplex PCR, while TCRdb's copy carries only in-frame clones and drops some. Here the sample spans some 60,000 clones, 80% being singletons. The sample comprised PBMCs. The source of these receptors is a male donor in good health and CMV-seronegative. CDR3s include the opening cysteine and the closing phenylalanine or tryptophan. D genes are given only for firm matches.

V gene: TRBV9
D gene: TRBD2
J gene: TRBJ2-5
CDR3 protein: CASSGGGGTQETQYF
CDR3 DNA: TGTGCCAGCAGCGGCGGCGGGGGGACTCAAGAGACCCAGTACTTC

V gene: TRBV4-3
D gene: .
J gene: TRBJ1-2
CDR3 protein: CASSQVGEGYGYTF
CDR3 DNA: TGCGCCAGCAGCCAAGTAGGGGAGGGCTATGGCTACACCTTC

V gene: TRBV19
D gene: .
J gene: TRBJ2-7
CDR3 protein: CASSSRDSAYEQYF
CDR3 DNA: TGTGCCAGTAGTAGCCGGGACTCTGCCTACGAGCAGTACTTC

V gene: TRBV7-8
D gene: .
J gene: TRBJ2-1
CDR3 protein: CASSLVLANNEQFF
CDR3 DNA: TGTGCCAGCAGCTTAGTACTAGCCAACAATGAGCAGTTCTTC

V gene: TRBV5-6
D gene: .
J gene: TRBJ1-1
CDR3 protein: CASSLSDGRRGEAFF
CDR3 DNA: TGTGCCAGCAGCTTATCCGACGGGCGAAGGGGTGAAGCTTTCTTT

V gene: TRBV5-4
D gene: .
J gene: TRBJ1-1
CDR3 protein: CASSPLQQVANTEAFF
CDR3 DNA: TGTGCCAGCAGCCCACTACAACAGGTGGCTAACACTGAAGCTTTCTTT

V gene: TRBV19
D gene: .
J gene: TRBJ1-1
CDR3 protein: CASSDHRDPEAFF
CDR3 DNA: TGTGCCAGTAGTGATCACAGGGACCCTGAAGCTTTCTTT

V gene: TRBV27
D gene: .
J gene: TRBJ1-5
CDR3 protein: CASSFSFLSQPQHF
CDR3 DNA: TGTGCCAGCAGTTTTTCGTTTTTGAGTCAGCCCCAGCATTTT

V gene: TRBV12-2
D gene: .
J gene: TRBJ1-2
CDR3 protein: CASRDETGKGGYTF
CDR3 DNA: TGTGCAAGTCGCGACGAGACAGGGAAGGGTGGCTACACCTTC

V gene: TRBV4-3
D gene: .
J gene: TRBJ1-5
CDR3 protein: CASSQDTGQPQHF
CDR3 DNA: TGCGCCAGCAGCCAAGATACCGGTCAGCCCCAGCATTTT

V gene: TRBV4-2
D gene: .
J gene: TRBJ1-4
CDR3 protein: CASSHAPTEGEKLFF
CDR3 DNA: TGTGCCAGCAGCCACGCGCCAACCGAGGGTGAAAAACTGTTTTTT

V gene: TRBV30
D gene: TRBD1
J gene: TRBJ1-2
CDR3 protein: CAWTGTGGGGGYTF
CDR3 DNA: TGTGCCTGGACCGGGACAGGGGGTGGTGGTGGCTACACCTTC

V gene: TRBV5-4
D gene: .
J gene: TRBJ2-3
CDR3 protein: CASSIGRGGTDTQYF
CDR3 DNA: TGTGCCAGCAGCATCGGAAGGGGCGGCACAGATACGCAGTATTTT

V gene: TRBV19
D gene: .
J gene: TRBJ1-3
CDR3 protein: CASSNIFEAGSGNTIYF
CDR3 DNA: TGTGCCAGTAGTAACATTTTCGAAGCGGGCTCTGGAAACACCATATATTTT

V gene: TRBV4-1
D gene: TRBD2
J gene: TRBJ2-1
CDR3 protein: CASSQETPAGGLYNEQFF
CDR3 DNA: TGCGCCAGCAGCCAAGAAACCCCAGCGGGGGGATTATACAATGAGCAGTTCTTC

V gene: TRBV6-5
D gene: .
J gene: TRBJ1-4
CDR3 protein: CASSETGVNEKLFF
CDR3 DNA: TGTGCCAGCAGTGAAACGGGAGTTAATGAAAAACTGTTTTTT

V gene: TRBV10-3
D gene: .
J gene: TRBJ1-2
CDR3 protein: CAISVAGNYGYTF
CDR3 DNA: TGTGCCATCAGTGTGGCAGGGAACTATGGCTACACCTTC

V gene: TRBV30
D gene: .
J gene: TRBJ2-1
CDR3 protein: CAWSVVGASYNEQFF
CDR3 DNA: TGTGCCTGGAGTGTAGTAGGGGCGAGCTACAATGAGCAGTTCTTC

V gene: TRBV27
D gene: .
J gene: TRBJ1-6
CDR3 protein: CASSSPRSSYNSPLHF
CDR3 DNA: TGTGCCAGCAGTTCCCCCCGCAGCTCCTATAATTCACCCCTCCACTTT

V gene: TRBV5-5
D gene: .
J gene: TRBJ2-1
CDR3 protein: CASSLGQGDPPFF
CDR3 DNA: TGTGCCAGCAGCTTGGGGCAGGGCGATCCCCCGTTCTTC

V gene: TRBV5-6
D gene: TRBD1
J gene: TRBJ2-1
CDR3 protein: CASNTGGKNEQFF
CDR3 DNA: TGTGCCAGCAATACAGGGGGCAAAAATGAGCAGTTCTTC

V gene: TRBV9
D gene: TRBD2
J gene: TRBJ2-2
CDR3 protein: CASSVRIAGGNTGELFF
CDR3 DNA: TGTGCCAGCAGCGTACGAATAGCGGGGGGTAACACCGGGGAGCTGTTTTTT

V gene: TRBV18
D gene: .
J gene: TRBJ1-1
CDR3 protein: CASSPSSTANTEAFF
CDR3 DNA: TGTGCCAGCTCACCTTCATCGACAGCGAACACTGAAGCTTTCTTT